One T cell receptor (beta chain) is described in this entry. Its antigen remains unknown. V was pared by 4 bases and J by 6 bases, with 12 bases between. Germline V gives CDR1 MDHEN, CDR2 SYDVKM. This CDR3 is 13 amino acids long. MiXCR, applied by TCRdb to the 5' RACE reads, yields one record per CDR3 protein. This table has 300,000 to 350,000 distinct CDR3 sequences, 13% appearing once. This sample is part of a study of T-cell memory formation after mild COVID-19. Overall study results and limits: Pre-infection memory held some responding clones, suggesting pre-existing cross-reactive T cells responded. Day 15 to 85 contractors were CD4/CD8 balanced; later expanders leaned CD4+.

The sequencing input was PBMCs or a T cell subset sorted from them (not recorded which). The V gene is TRBV28, the J gene TRBJ1-1, with TRBD1 as a possible D gene (6 bases). This TCR derives from a man younger than 35 who had mild COVID-19 (a few samples of this study predate the infection). Cell type and time point are not known. The CDR3 DNA reads as TGTGCCAGCAGTTCACCAACAGGGTCTGAAGCTTTCTTT. Translating gives CASSSPTGSEAFF.